The following is a TCR beta chain sequence with its context. The antigen remains unidentified. This CDR3 spans 12 amino acids. Per the germline V gene, CDR1 is SQVTM and CDR2 is ANQGSEA. Trimming left V 6 bases short and J 2 bases short, with 11 bases between. From the RACE reads, TCRdb called clonotypes with MiXCR, one entry per CDR3 protein. The sample lists under 100,000 distinct CDR3 sequences; roughly 10% were seen once. This entry belongs to a study of human T cells and chemical hapten exposure. Study results and limitations: Controls had significantly fewer large CDR3 similarity clusters than were formed by expanded TCRs.

Described time point: patch test 3, about 24 weeks after DPC sensitization. The treatment was: therapeutic diphenylcyclopropenone sensitization with weekly scalp DPC. This specimen consisted of whole blood, obtained in connection with sensitization to the hapten diphenylcyclopropenone (DPC). The receptor comes from a woman in her fifties or sixties with alopecia areata. Some clones in this sample may be carry-over from other donors' samples. The rearrangement links TRBV29-1 to TRBJ2-7; D is possibly TRBD1 or TRBD2 (7 bases each). The CDR3 reads CSVRGTAYEQYF. In DNA form, the CDR3 reads TGCAGCGTGCGGGGGACAGCCTACGAGCAGTACTTC.